This T cell receptor (beta chain) was recovered during a study of blood T cell repertoires in COVID-19. Germline V gene sequence: CDR1 KGHSH, CDR2 LQKENI. Trimming left V 7 bases short and J 3 bases short, with 9 bases between. The CDR3 runs to 13 residues. The data were produced by immunoSEQ multiplex PCR, yet TCRdb's version contains in-frame clones alone and is incomplete. Found here are about 100,000 clones, approximately 86% of them singletons; the top ten hold about an eighth. The V call is TRBV18, the J call TRBJ2-2; D is ambiguous. The sequence was obtained from a man aged 45-60 years with active or convalescent COVID-19. Specimen: peripheral blood. CDR3 nucleotides: TGTGCCAGCTTGCGGTGGGACACCGGGGAGCTGTTTTTT. Amino acids: CASLRWDTGELFF.